This TCR beta chain comes out of a study of shared clonotypes between healthy human individuals. CD45RO-negative CD8 cells positively selected for CCR7 made up the naive population, which excluded terminally differentiated effector memory CD45RA+ cells. Germline CDR1 reads SQVTM; CDR2 reads ANQGSEA. Trimming stripped 3 bases from V and 0 bases from J, with 10 bases between. This CDR3 is 14 amino acids long. Sequencing used immunoSEQ multiplex PCR; TCRdb keeps in-frame clones, though not all of them. Counted here are hundreds of thousands of clones, nearly 97% occurring once; the ten biggest clones make up about 0.11%.

This sequence originates from a young woman in good health. The J gene is TRBJ2-3, the V gene TRBV29-1; D unclear. The source material was naive CD8+ T cells sorted from blood. The CDR3 coding sequence is TGCAGCGTTGATGCAGGCCCCAGCACAGATACGCAGTATTTT. Amino acids: CSVDAGPSTDTQYF.